These T cell receptor beta chains were read from a single sample in a study of beta chain features in type 1 diabetes. Here immunoSEQ multiplex PCR was the method, and the copy in TCRdb shows in-frame clones only, minus some. The table lists about 350,000 clones, less than 20% of them singletons. Sequences were obtained from naive CD4+ T cells from blood. The receptors come from a woman aged 18-35 years in good health. The CDR3 runs from the conserved cysteine through the conserved F or W. D genes are given only for firm matches. Size values are once, few and many counts, or a class for expanded clones, and some rows have none.

clone_size,d_call,v_call,j_call,cdr3_aa,cdr3_nt
few,NA,TRBV18,TRBJ1-2,CASSPSGGGYTF,TGTGCCAGCTCACCTTCTGGAGGAGGCTACACCTTC
NA,TRBD1,TRBV29-1,TRBJ2-7,CSAKGGQGADEQYF,TGCAGCGCAAAGGGCGGACAGGGGGCGGACGAGCAGTACTTC
once,NA,TRBV7-2,TRBJ1-1,CASSLVLTMNTEAFF,TGTGCCAGCAGCTTAGTACTTACCATGAACACTGAAGCTTTCTTT
few,TRBD2,TRBV28,TRBJ2-1,CASRLPGTSGYNEQFF,TGTGCCAGCAGGCTACCCGGGACTAGCGGATACAATGAGCAGTTCTTC
few,TRBD1,TRBV6-6,TRBJ2-1,CASSHGTGGGEQFF,TGTGCCAGCAGTCACGGGACAGGGGGCGGCGAGCAGTTCTTC
NA,TRBD1,TRBV7-9,TRBJ2-5,CASSFGDSSQETQYF,TGTGCCAGCAGCTTTGGGGACAGCTCACAGGAGACCCAGTACTTC
NA,NA,TRBV13,TRBJ1-6,CASSSRRSPLHF,TGTGCCAGCAGCTCTCGGAGGTCACCCCTCCACTTT
NA,NA,TRBV5-6,TRBJ1-1,CASSREGGAFF,TGTGCCAGCAGCCGTGAAGGAGGAGCTTTCTTT
few,NA,TRBV2,TRBJ1-2,CASSDEQYGYTF,TGTGCCAGCAGTGATGAACAGTATGGCTACACCTTC
few,NA,TRBV5-1,TRBJ1-1,CASSPEQGDVNTEAFF,TGCGCCAGCAGCCCTGAGCAGGGCGATGTGAACACTGAAGCTTTCTTT
few,NA,TRBV30,TRBJ2-5,CAWSPRETQYF,TGTGCCTGGAGTCCACGGGAGACCCAGTACTTC
NA,TRBD1,TRBV11-2,TRBJ1-4,CASSLDYAGQGNEKLFF,TGTGCCAGCAGCTTAGACTACGCGGGACAGGGTAATGAAAAACTGTTTTTT
NA,NA,TRBV6-6,TRBJ2-5,CASSYGGFETQYF,TGTGCCAGCAGTTACGGCGGTTTTGAGACCCAGTACTTC
few,NA,TRBV5-1,TRBJ2-3,CASSLGLLIDTQYF,TGCGCCAGCAGCTTGGGACTCCTCATCGATACGCAGTATTTT
NA,TRBD1,TRBV11-2,TRBJ2-1,CASSLRTGMGNEQFF,TGTGCCAGCAGCTTAAGGACAGGGATGGGCAATGAGCAGTTCTTC
NA,NA,TRBV7-2,TRBJ2-7,CASSPASPISYEQYF,TGTGCCAGCAGCCCCGCTAGCCCCATCTCCTACGAGCAGTACTTC
NA,TRBD2,TRBV5-1,TRBJ2-1,CASSPSTSGSNEQFF,TGCGCCAGCAGCCCCTCGACTAGCGGGAGCAATGAGCAGTTCTTC
NA,TRBD1,TRBV4-2,TRBJ1-5,CASSPHPGQGASSNQPQHF,TGTGCCAGCAGCCCACACCCGGGACAGGGGGCCTCTAGCAATCAGCCCCAGCATTTT
few,TRBD1,TRBV7-2,TRBJ1-2,CASSTGGEIHGYTF,TGTGCCAGCAGCACAGGGGGAGAAATACATGGCTACACCTTC
few,NA,TRBV19,TRBJ2-1,CASSPSTLYNEQFF,TGTGCCAGTAGTCCGTCAACGCTATACAATGAGCAGTTCTTC
NA,NA,TRBV4-2,TRBJ2-1,CASSPWDLRNEQFF,TGTGCCAGCAGCCCCTGGGACTTGCGGAATGAGCAGTTCTTC
few,TRBD1,TRBV28,TRBJ1-2,CASSSTGGEGGYTF,TGTGCCAGCAGCTCAACAGGGGGCGAAGGTGGCTACACCTTC
few,NA,TRBV19,TRBJ1-1,CASWPHGGTEAFF,TGTGCCAGTTGGCCTCACGGGGGAACTGAAGCTTTCTTT
NA,NA,TRBV7-9,TRBJ2-3,CASSLGDTVLDTQYF,TGTGCCAGCAGCTTGGGGGACACGGTGCTGGATACGCAGTATTTT
few,NA,TRBV13,TRBJ2-1,CASSSISRHAYNEQFF,TGTGCCAGCAGCTCCATTTCCCGACACGCCTACAATGAGCAGTTCTTC
few,NA,TRBV4-1,TRBJ2-7,CASSQDLGSREQYF,TGCGCCAGCAGCCAAGATCTCGGGTCTCGGGAGCAGTACTTC
NA,NA,TRBV7-2,TRBJ2-7,CASRKAQGSSYEQYF,TGTGCCAGCAGAAAAGCCCAGGGGTCCTCCTACGAGCAGTACTTC
NA,TRBD1,TRBV27,TRBJ2-6,CASRRQGTSGANVLTF,TGTGCCAGCAGGCGACAGGGGACATCTGGGGCCAACGTCCTGACTTTC
NA,NA,TRBV5-1,TRBJ2-1,CASRTGVGVNEQFF,TGCGCCAGCAGAACGGGAGTTGGGGTGAATGAGCAGTTCTTC
NA,TRBD2,TRBV4-3,TRBJ2-7,CASSQDTGGLYEQYF,TGCGCCAGCAGCCAAGATACGGGGGGATTATACGAGCAGTACTTC
few,TRBD1,TRBV9,TRBJ1-2,CASSRTTGGDGYTF,TGTGCCAGCAGCCGAACTACAGGGGGCGATGGCTACACCTTC
NA,NA,TRBV10-3,TRBJ2-2,CAISGGRSNTGELFF,TGTGCCATCAGTGGGGGCAGGTCTAACACCGGGGAGCTGTTTTTT
few,TRBD1,TRBV2,TRBJ1-1,CASSQKGGRAEAFF,TGTGCCAGCAGTCAAAAAGGGGGCAGGGCTGAAGCTTTCTTT
few,TRBD1,TRBV6-5,TRBJ2-5,CASSYSTRTGMETQYF,TGTGCCAGCAGTTACTCGACCCGGACAGGGATGGAGACCCAGTACTTC
NA,TRBD1,TRBV5-1,TRBJ2-7,CASSWTGGPYEQYF,TGCGCCAGCAGCTGGACAGGGGGGCCCTACGAGCAGTACTTC
few,NA,TRBV7-8,TRBJ1-2,CASSLKTTDNYGYTF,TGTGCCAGCAGCTTGAAGACGACAGATAACTATGGCTACACCTTC
few,TRBD1,TRBV30,TRBJ1-2,CAWTYGQGNYGYTF,TGTGCCTGGACCTACGGACAGGGCAACTATGGCTACACCTTC
few,TRBD2,TRBV5-4,TRBJ2-3,CASSLRLAGGSTDTQYF,TGTGCCAGCAGCCTTCGTCTAGCGGGAGGGAGCACAGATACGCAGTATTTT
NA,NA,TRBV5-1,TRBJ1-1,CASFLFAGTEAFF,TGCGCCAGCTTTCTTTTCGCGGGGACTGAAGCTTTCTTT
NA,NA,TRBV5-1,TRBJ2-1,CASSLGVQGEQFF,TGCGCCAGCAGCTTGGGGGTACAGGGTGAGCAGTTCTTC
NA,NA,TRBV30,TRBJ1-2,CAWRDFSYGYTF,TGTGCCTGGAGGGACTTTAGCTATGGCTACACCTTC
NA,NA,TRBV29-1,TRBJ2-6,CSVEAVGGANVLTF,TGCAGCGTTGAGGCGGTAGGTGGGGCCAACGTCCTGACTTTC
NA,NA,TRBV5-1,TRBJ2-7,CASSLTGPYEQYF,TGCGCCAGCAGCTTGACAGGACCTTACGAGCAGTACTTC